The next 19 T cell receptor beta chains were all read from a single sample in a study of blood T cell repertoires in COVID-19. Assay used: immunoSEQ multiplex PCR; TCRdb lists only in-frame clones, some missing. The profile shows a few hundred thousand clones, over 75% of them singletons. Sequenced: peripheral blood. The receptors were sampled from a man between 45 and 60 years old with active or convalescent COVID-19.

This CDR3 reads CASSIHAGGLVGYTF. In DNA form, the CDR3 reads TGTGCCAGTAGTATCCACGCAGGGGGCTTGGTTGGCTACACCTTC. This chain uses TRBV19 with TRBJ1-2; TRBD1 matches at 8 bases. V lost 3 bases, J lost 7 bases, and 10 bases stayed unmatched. CDR1 is LNHDA, CDR2 SQIVND, per germline (reference sequence). This CDR3 contains 15 residues. Full variable domain (outside the CDR3, taken from reference TRBV19 and TRBJ1-2): DGGITQSPKYLFRKEGQNVTLSCEQNLNHDAMYWYRQDPGQGLRLIYYSQIVNDFQKGDIAEGYSVSREKKESFPLTVTSAQKNPTAFYLCASSIHAGGLVGYTFGSGTRLTVV.

The rearrangement uses TRBV9 and TRBJ1-5, with 10 nucleotides matching TRBD1. The CDR3 runs 16 residues. Germline trimming cut 4 bases from V and 5 bases from J; bases unmatched to any gene: 9. Germline CDR1 reads SGDLS; CDR2 reads YYNGEE. The CDR3 DNA is TGTGCCAGCAGCTCCAGGGTAGGGACAGGGGATCAGCCCCAGCATTTT. This gives the protein CASSSRVGTGDQPQHF.

This CDR3 reads CASSPGVINTEAFF. CDR3 in DNA: TGTGCCAGCAGCCCCGGTGTGATAAACACTGAAGCTTTCTTT. The chain carries TRBV3-1 (or the pseudogene TRBV3-2) and TRBJ1-1; D not certain. This CDR3 comprises 14 residues. Germline CDR1 reads LGHDT; CDR2 reads YNNKEL (reference sequence). V gave up 4 bases and J gave up 2 bases, with 11 bases separating them.

J is TRBJ2-1 and V is TRBV28; 8 nucleotides agree with TRBD2. In germline, CDR1 is MDHEN, CDR2 SYDVKM. V gave up 6 bases and J gave up 1 base; unmatched junction bases: 8. The CDR3 consists of 16 residues. Here the CDR3 reads CASRSLAGGSYNEQFF. The CDR3 DNA reads as TGTGCCAGCAGGTCTCTAGCGGGCGGATCCTACAATGAGCAGTTCTTC.

The sample holds many counts of this clone. The chain has TRBV4-1 and TRBJ2-2; 14 nucleotides agree with TRBD2. CDR1 and CDR2 (germline): MGHRA, YSYEKL. This CDR3 contains 18 residues. V shed 3 bases and J 6 bases; nucleotides not matched to a gene: 9. This CDR3 reads CASSHAGLAGAVSGELFF. The DNA of the CDR3 is TGCGCCAGCAGCCACGCGGGACTAGCGGGAGCGGTGTCCGGGGAGCTGTTTTTT.

The CDR3 nucleotides read TGTGCCAGCAGCCCCCAGGGGCTGAACACTGAAGCTTTCTTT. Its translation is CASSPQGLNTEAFF. The rearrangement joins TRBV6-5 to TRBJ1-1; D may be TRBD1 (6 bases). Germline V gives CDR1 MNHEY, CDR2 SVGAGI. Trimming stripped 6 bases from V and 0 bases from J, with 11 bases between. The CDR3 is made up of 14 amino acids.

This sequence joins TRBV27 and TRBJ2-5, with 8 positions matching TRBD1. With V trimmed by 5 bases and J by 5 bases, 4 bases remained unmatched. CDR1 is MNHEY, CDR2 SMNVEV, per germline (reference sequence). CDR3 length: 13 amino acids. CDR3 sequence reads: CASSDRGGETQYF. The CDR3, as DNA: TGTGCCAGCAGTGACAGGGGTGGGGAGACCCAGTACTTC.

The V gene is TRBV7-2, the J gene TRBJ1-1; D possibly corresponds to TRBD1 (5 bases). Germline CDR1 and CDR2: SGHTA and FQGNSA. The CDR3 contains 16 residues. The V and J ends lost 2 bases and 5 bases respectively, with 18 bases between them. The CDR3 sequence: CASSLLSSLGGTEAFF. CDR3 in DNA: TGTGCCAGCAGCTTACTCTCCAGCCTTGGGGGGACTGAAGCTTTCTTT.

The chain has TRBV7-9 and TRBJ2-2; possibly TRBD2 for D (6 bases). CDR1 SEHNR and CDR2 FQNEAQ come from the germline V gene (reference sequence). The CDR3 totals 13 residues. CDR3 region: CALPGAGTGELFF. CDR3 sequence (DNA): TGTGCTCTGCCGGGAGCGGGCACCGGGGAGCTGTTTTTT.

This clone was detected only a few times. The V call is TRBV6-5, the J call TRBJ2-5; 7 bases align to TRBD2. Per the germline V gene, CDR1 is MNHEY and CDR2 is SVGAGI. This CDR3 region has 14 residues. Losses at the gene ends were 0 bases for V and 8 bases for J; bases not matched to a gene: 6. CDR3 nucleotides: TGTGCCAGCAGTTACTCGCCCCCGGGGGGAACCCAGTACTTC. It yields the protein CASSYSPPGGTQYF.

This sequence joins TRBV7-8 and TRBJ1-5, with a weak D call TRBD1 (5 bases). From germline, CDR1 is SGHVS and CDR2 FQNEAQ. There are 14 residues in the CDR3. Deletions cut 4 bases from V and 0 bases from J, with 7 bases between. The CDR3 is CASSYRNSNQPQHF. The CDR3 DNA reads TGTGCCAGCAGCTACAGGAATAGCAATCAGCCCCAGCATTTT.

The genes are TRBV18 and TRBJ1-2, with D uncertain. Germline V CDR1 and CDR2: KGHSH, LQKENI. This CDR3 spans 14 amino acids. The V and J ends lost 1 base and 0 bases respectively, with 6 bases between them. In nucleotides, the CDR3 is TGTGCCAGCTCACCACAAACAGCTAACTATGGCTACACCTTC. Its protein product is CASSPQTANYGYTF.

V and J are TRBV6-6 and TRBJ1-2; D call uncertain. The CDR3 covers 12 residues. Germline CDR1 is MNHNY and CDR2 is SVGAGI (reference sequence). V was pared by 6 bases and J by 2 bases, with 7 bases between. CDR3 bases: TGTGCCAGCAGGCGGCAGAACTATGGCTACACCTTC. Its protein is CASRRQNYGYTF.

About this clone: Within the sample, other DNA sequences also encode this same CDR3. The CDR3 DNA reads TGTGCCAGCAGTTCCCGACAGGCTTATAATTCACCCCTCCACTTT. It yields the protein CASSSRQAYNSPLHF. The V gene is TRBV27, the J gene TRBJ1-6; tentative D call: TRBD1 (6 bases). Trimming took 4 bases from V and 4 from J, leaving 11 bases between them. Germline V gene sequence: CDR1 MNHEY, CDR2 SMNVEV (reference sequence). This CDR3 region has 15 residues.

V usage is TRBV6-5 and J usage is TRBJ2-2; D is possibly TRBD2 (6 bases). The CDR3 runs to 16 residues. CDR1 MNHEY and CDR2 SVGAGI come from the germline V gene. The V end was cut by 3 bases, the J end by 0 bases, with 11 bases between. The CDR3 bases are TGTGCCAGCAGTTATATGGGCGGGACGAACACCGGGGAGCTGTTTTTT. This translates into CASSYMGGTNTGELFF.

There are a few counts of this clone. CDR3 loop: CASSLDRATQYF. The CDR3 DNA is TGTGCCAGCAGCTTGGACAGGGCAACGCAGTATTTT. This chain connects TRBV7-3 to TRBJ2-3, with 8 bases lining up with TRBD1. Germline values: CDR1 SGHTA, CDR2 FQGTGA. V trimming: 3 bases; J trimming: 9 bases; junction bases outside the gene matches: 2. The CDR3 covers 12 residues.

V and J are TRBV28 and TRBJ1-6; D may be TRBD1 (6 bases). The CDR3 has 15 amino acids. V lost 5 bases, J lost 5 bases, and 13 bases lay in between. The germline V gene encodes CDR1 MDHEN and CDR2 SYDVKM. The CDR3 loop reads CASSPQGSNNSPLHF. In DNA, the CDR3 is TGTGCCAGCAGTCCCCAGGGGAGTAATAATTCACCCCTCCACTTT.

J is TRBJ2-2 and V is TRBV14; D ambiguous. Germline CDR1 is SGHDN and CDR2 is FVKESK. The CDR3 length is 16 residues. Trimming took 0 bases from V and 5 from J, leaving 13 bases between them. The CDR3 coding sequence is TGTGCCAGCAGCCAAGACCTCCCTAGTAGGACCGGGGAGCTGTTTTTT. It codes for CASSQDLPSRTGELFF.

The V gene is TRBV6-6, the J gene TRBJ1-5; D might be TRBD1 (6 bases). Between the trimmed V and J ends, which lost 6 bases and 0 bases, there was a span of 15 bases. CDR1 and CDR2 (germline): MNHNY, SVGAGI (reference sequence). This CDR3 is 16 amino acids long. The CDR3 DNA is TGTGCCAGCAGGAAAACAGGGTTATATAGCAATCAGCCCCAGCATTTT. This gives the protein CASRKTGLYSNQPQHF.